The 23 T cell receptor beta chains below all came from one sample that was sequenced in a study of tumor and adjacent non-tumor tissue in lung cancer. The template was RNA from unsorted bulk tissue. A modified ARM-PCR protocol with three rounds of nested PCR amplified TCRbeta. TCRdb reanalysed the multiplex PCR reads using MiXCR and keeps one entry per CDR3 protein. The sample lists more than 95,000 distinct CDR3 sequences, 66% occurring once. Sample: lung tumor tissue. Receptors were obtained from a man aged 25 to 45 with non-small cell lung cancer.

Concerning this clonotype itself: A junction end diverges from the germline sequence, so it may reflect a read error. V is TRBV29-1 and J is TRBJ2-7; weak D call: TRBD2 (6 bases). CDR3 length: 12 amino acids. The V gene's germline CDR1 is SQVTM and CDR2 ANQGSEA. The CDR3 loop is CGVVGGSHEQYF. The CDR3 bases are TGCGGCGTTGTCGGAGGGTCTCACGAACAGTACTTC.

The chain couples TRBV11-1 to TRBJ2-1; D unresolved. This CDR3 spans 13 amino acids. V was trimmed by 10 bases and J by 6 bases, leaving 16 bases between them. Germline CDR1 is SGHAT and CDR2 is FQDESV (reference sequence). CDR3 region: CAIRHTAPNEQFF. The CDR3 DNA reads as TGTGCCATCCGACATACAGCCCCCAATGAGCAGTTCTTC. Using reference TRBV11-1 and TRBJ2-1 for the parts outside the CDR3, the full variable domain is EAEVAQSPRYKITEKSQAVAFWCDPISGHATLYWYRQILGQGPELLVQFQDESVVDDSQLPKDRFSAERLKGVDSTLKIQPAELGDSAMYLCAIRHTAPNEQFFGPGTRLTVL.

In the case of this clonotype: With a much larger clone just one base away, this may be a read error. This chain links TRBV5-4 with TRBJ2-2; 10 bases match TRBD2. The CDR3 is made up of 16 amino acids. V was pared by 6 bases and J by 1 base, with 6 bases of the junction left unmatched. The germline CDR1 and CDR2 sequences are SGHNT and YYREEE (reference sequence). DNA of the CDR3: TGTGCCAGCAACCCGGGACTAGCGAGGAACACCGGGGAGCTGTTTTTT. Amino acid sequence: CASNPGLARNTGELFF.

On this clonotype: A much bigger clone sits one base away, suggesting this may be a read error. The chain carries TRBV20-1 and TRBJ1-6; 11 bases line up with TRBD1. Germline-derived CDR1 and CDR2 are DFQATT and SNEGSKA (reference sequence). With 0 bases clipped from V and 12 bases from J, the junction kept 7 bases outside the gene matches. This CDR3 contains 15 residues. CDR3 nucleotides: TGCAGTGCTAGAGATGAGGACAGGGGGCCCGGACCCCTCCACTTT. Protein: CSARDEDRGPGPLHF.

With respect to this clonotype: A read error may account for a junction end that differs from germline. CDR3 DNA sequence: TGCAGTACTAACGGGATTGGTGGTTATCGCTACAAGCAGTACTTC. Its translation: CSTNGIGGYRYKQYF. The chain couples TRBV20-1 to TRBJ2-7, with a possible D match to TRBD2 (5 bases). The germline gives CDR1 DFQATT, CDR2 SNEGSKA (reference sequence). The CDR3 contains 15 residues.

In its sample, this clonotype was seen a few times. Being one base from a much bigger clone, this may be a read error. This chain uses TRBV6-1 with TRBJ1-2; D is unclear. V was cut by 2 bases and J by 4 bases, with 8 bases left in between. The length of the CDR3 is 13 residues. CDR1 is MNHNS and CDR2 is SASEGT in the germline V gene. CDR3 residues: CASSELDFYGYTF. For the CDR3, the DNA is TGTGCCAGCAGTGAATTGGACTTCTATGGCTACACCTTC.

With regard to this clonotype: A much larger clone differs by one base, so this may be a read error. The chain couples TRBV12-3 or TRBV12-4 to TRBJ2-5; D unclear. CDR3 length: 13 amino acids. The CDR3 bases are TGTTCCAGCAGCCCCACAGTTCAAGAGACCCAGTACTTC. Amino acids: CSSSPTVQETQYF.

A word on this clonotype: This may be a read error, as it is one base from a much larger clone. V is TRBV6-6 and J is TRBJ2-3, with 8 bases that match TRBD1. The length of the CDR3 is 17 residues. Germline V lookup: CDR1 MNHNY, CDR2 SVGAGI (reference sequence). Germline trimming cut 2 bases from V and 4 bases from J; bases unmatched to any gene: 11. CDR3 amino acids: CASSYNSDREGADTQYF. CDR3 DNA: TGTGCCAGCAGTTACAACTCGGACAGGGAAGGGGCAGATACGCAGTATTTT.

As regards this clonotype: At one of its ends the junction is not consistent with the germline gene, which may arise from a read error. The chain joins TRBV11-2 to TRBJ2-7; tentative D call: TRBD2 (6 bases). This CDR3 is built from 12 residues. From germline, CDR1 is SGHAT and CDR2 FQNNGV. The CDR3 bases are TGTGCCAGCAGTCACGGGTCGGGAGAGCGGTACTTC. This codes for CASSHGSGERYF.

Turning to this clonotype: The junction shows a germline mismatch at one end, possibly a read error. The V and J genes are TRBV11-3 and TRBJ2-7; D tentatively fits TRBD1 or TRBD2 (6 bases each). The CDR3 spans 17 residues. Per the germline V gene, CDR1 is SGHNT and CDR2 is YENEEA. The CDR3 DNA sequence: TGTGCCAGCAGTCTCCCGTGGGGGGCGACCGAATACTACGAGCAATACTTC. Amino acid sequence: CASSLPWGATEYYEQYF.

On this clonotype: A much larger clone differs by one base, so this may be a read error. The rearrangement links TRBV6-5 to TRBJ1-1; possibly TRBD1 for D (5 bases). V was trimmed by 2 bases and J by 3 bases, leaving 10 bases between them. CDR1 is MNHEY and CDR2 is SVGAGI in the germline V gene. The CDR3 totals 14 residues. The CDR3 spells CASSYERGDTEAFF. The CDR3 DNA is TGTGCCAGCAGTTACGAGAGAGGGGACACTGAAGCTTTCTTT.

The V call is TRBV6-5, the J call TRBJ2-7, with D possibly being TRBD1 or TRBD2 (5 bases each). This CDR3 has 15 residues. Germline lookup yields CDR1 MNHEY and CDR2 SVGAGI. V lost 2 bases and J 4 bases, leaving 15 bases between the germline ends. The CDR3 here is CASSYPLAGTYEQYF. Here the CDR3 DNA reads TGTGCCAGCAGTTACCCCCTTGCTGGGACGTACGAGCAGTACTTC.

In regard to this clonotype: An end of the junction differs from the germline gene, which may be a read error. The genes are TRBV11-2 and TRBJ2-1; 8 positions agree with TRBD2. The CDR3 totals 17 residues. Per germline, CDR1 SGHAT and CDR2 FQNNGV. This CDR3 is CASSLAPRTSSYNKQFF. The CDR3, as DNA: TGTGCAAGCAGCTTAGCGCCCAGGACTAGCAGCTACAATAAGCAGTTCTTC.

The chain couples TRBV5-6 to TRBJ2-2; D is unresolved. The CDR3 length is 13 residues. CDR1 SGHDT and CDR2 YYEEEE come from the germline V gene. The chain's CDR3 is CARSLLLTGELFF. The CDR3 nucleotides read TGTGCTAGGAGCTTGCTCCTCACCGGGGAGCTGTTTTTT.

This clonotype occurred many times. CDR3 sequence: CASSDPGLADTQYF. The DNA of the CDR3 is TGTGCCAGCAGCGATCCGGGACTAGCGGATACGCAGTATTTT. The genes are TRBV11-2 and TRBJ2-3; 10 bases match TRBD2. Germline trimming cut 5 bases from V and 6 bases from J; bases unmatched to any gene: 5. Germline assignment: CDR1 SGHAT and CDR2 FQNNGV. The CDR3 is 14 residues long.

Details on this clonotype: No conserved phenylalanine or tryptophan is present at the end of the CDR3, so a read error is the likely explanation. The chain combines TRBV12-3 or TRBV12-4 with TRBJ2-4; no clear D. This CDR3 is 19 amino acids long. The CDR3 sequence is CASSLGLDGAGVTKNIQYS. The CDR3 DNA reads as TGCGCCAGCAGTTTAGGCCTGGACGGAGCTGGGGTGACCAAAAACATTCAGTACTCC.

This clonotype was observed many times. The rearrangement links TRBV4-1 to TRBJ2-7; no clear D gene. The germline CDR1 and CDR2 sequences are MGHRA and YSYEKL. V gave up 0 bases and J gave up 4 bases, with 16 bases separating them. This CDR3 region has 16 residues. CDR3 DNA sequence: TGCGCCAGCAGCCAAGACTTGGGGTCCCTTTTATACGAGCAGTACTTC. Protein product: CASSQDLGSLLYEQYF.

This clonotype was recorded at least ten times. The chain joins TRBV10-3 to TRBJ1-5, with D possibly matching TRBD1 (6 bases). The CDR3 spans 12 residues. V shed 6 bases and J shed 7 bases, with 10 bases lying between them. Germline values: CDR1 ENHRY, CDR2 SYGVKD. The chain's CDR3 is CAISPGEQPQHF. The CDR3 nucleotides read TGTGCCATCAGCCCAGGGGAGCAGCCCCAGCATTTT.

Ten or more counts support this clonotype. This CDR3 reads CSVSGTLYGYTF. The CDR3 nucleotides read TGCAGCGTATCCGGGACCCTCTATGGCTACACCTTC. The chain combines TRBV29-1 with TRBJ1-2; tentatively, D is TRBD1 (5 bases). V gave up 6 bases and J gave up 4 bases, with 12 bases separating them. This CDR3 is 12 amino acids long. CDR1 and CDR2 from the germline V gene are SQVTM and ANQGSEA.

As concerns this clonotype: A much bigger clone sits one base away, suggesting this may be a read error. V is TRBV6-2 or TRBV6-3 and J is TRBJ2-7, with D perhaps being TRBD1 or TRBD2 (5 bases each). V dropped 0 bases and J dropped 5 bases, with 11 bases sitting between them. Germline CDR1 is MNHEY and CDR2 is SVGEGT. CDR3 size: 14 residues. CDR3 amino acids: CASSYSEGRHEQYF. For the CDR3, the DNA is TGTGCCAGCAGTTACTCCGAGGGGCGTCACGAGCAGTACTTC.

This rearrangement joins TRBV28 to TRBJ1-6, with TRBD1 identical over 8 bases. The V gene's germline CDR1 is MDHEN and CDR2 SYDVKM. Trimming removed 5 bases from V and 10 bases from J; junction bases left unmatched: 10. The CDR3 runs to 15 residues. The CDR3 DNA sequence: TGTGCCAGCAGTACTTGGACAGGGAAAAGGTCACCCCTCCACTTT. Amino acids: CASSTWTGKRSPLHF.

This clonotype showed up many times. J is TRBJ1-2 and V is TRBV4-2; no definite D call. CDR1 and CDR2 (germline): LGHNA, YNFKEQ. The CDR3 sequence is 16 residues long. The V end lost 0 bases, the J end lost 4 bases, and 15 bases lay between the germline ends. The CDR3: CASSQDPTPRGYGYTF. The CDR3 DNA reads as TGTGCCAGCAGCCAAGATCCGACCCCGCGGGGCTATGGCTACACCTTC.

Points on this clonotype: One end of the junction is discordant with germline, which a read error may explain. The chain is built from TRBV11-2 and TRBJ2-1, with D possibly being TRBD2 (6 bases). This CDR3 comprises 16 residues. Germline CDR1 is SGHAT and CDR2 is FQNNGV. The CDR3 DNA sequence: TGTGCCAGCAGCTTATATGCTAGCGCGTCCTATTATGAGCACTTCTTC. Its translation is CASSLYASASYYEHFF. Full variable domain (remainder filled in from reference TRBV11-2 and TRBJ2-1): EAGVAQSPRYKIIEKRQSVAFWCNPISGHATLYWYQQILGQGPKLLIQFQNNGVVDDSQLPKDRFSAERLKGVDSTLKIQPAKLEDSAVYLCASSLYASASYYEHFFGPGTRLTVL.